This T cell receptor beta chain was sequenced in a study of shared clonotypes between healthy human individuals. Looking at the study overall: A couple of women and a few men aged 18 to 49 made up the donors.

TCRdb's copy holds only in-frame clones and misses some; the assay was immunoSEQ multiplex PCR. The sample lists some 2,400,000 clones; approximately 95% were seen once. The CDR3 totals 14 residues. The V gene lost 8 bases and the J gene lost 8 bases, with 16 bases spanning the gap. Germline CDR1 reads LNHDA; CDR2 reads SQIVND (reference sequence). Sample: naive CD4+ T cells sorted from blood. The sample's subset: CD45RA+ positively selected. The TCR was taken from a man between 18 and 35 years old in good health. The chain combines TRBV19 with TRBJ1-6; D is possibly TRBD1 (5 bases). The CDR3: CASGVGGEYSPLHF. CDR3 DNA: TGTGCCAGTGGCGTCGGGGGAGAGTATTCACCCCTCCACTTT.